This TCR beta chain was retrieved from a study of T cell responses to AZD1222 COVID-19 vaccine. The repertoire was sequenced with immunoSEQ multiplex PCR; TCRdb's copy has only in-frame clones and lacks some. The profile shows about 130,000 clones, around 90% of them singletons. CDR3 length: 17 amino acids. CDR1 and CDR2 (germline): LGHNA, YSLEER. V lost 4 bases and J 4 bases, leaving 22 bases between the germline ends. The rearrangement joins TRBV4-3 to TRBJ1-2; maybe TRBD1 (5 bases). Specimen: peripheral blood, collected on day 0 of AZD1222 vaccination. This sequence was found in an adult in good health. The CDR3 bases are TGCGCCAGCAGCCCCGGATGGGGGACGGCTAGTGGCTATGGCTACACCTTC. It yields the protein CASSPGWGTASGYGYTF.